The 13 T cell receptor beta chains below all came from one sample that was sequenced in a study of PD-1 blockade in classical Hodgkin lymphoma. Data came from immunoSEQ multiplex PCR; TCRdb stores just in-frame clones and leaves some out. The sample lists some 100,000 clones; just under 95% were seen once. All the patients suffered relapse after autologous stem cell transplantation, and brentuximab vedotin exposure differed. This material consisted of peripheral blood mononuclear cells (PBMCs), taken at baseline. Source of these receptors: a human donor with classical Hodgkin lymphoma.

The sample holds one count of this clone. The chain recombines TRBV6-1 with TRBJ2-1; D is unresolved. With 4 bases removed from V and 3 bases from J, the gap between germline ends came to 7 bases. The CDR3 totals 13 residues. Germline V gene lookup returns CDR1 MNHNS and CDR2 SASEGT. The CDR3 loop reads CASSVVLYNEQFF. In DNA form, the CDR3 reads TGTGCCAGCAGTGTCGTCCTCTACAATGAGCAGTTCTTC.

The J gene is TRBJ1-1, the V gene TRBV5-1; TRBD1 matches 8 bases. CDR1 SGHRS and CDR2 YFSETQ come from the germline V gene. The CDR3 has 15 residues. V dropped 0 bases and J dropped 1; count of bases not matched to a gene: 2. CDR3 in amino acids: CASSLGTGRNTEAFF. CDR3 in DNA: TGCGCCAGCAGCTTGGGGACAGGGAGGAACACTGAAGCTTTCTTT.

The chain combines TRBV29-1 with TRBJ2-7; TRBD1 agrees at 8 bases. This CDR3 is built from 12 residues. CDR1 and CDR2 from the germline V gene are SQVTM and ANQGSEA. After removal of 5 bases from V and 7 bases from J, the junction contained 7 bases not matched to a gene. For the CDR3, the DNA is TGCAGCGTTCGGGTACAGGGGGAGGAGCAGTACTTC. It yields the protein CSVRVQGEEQYF.

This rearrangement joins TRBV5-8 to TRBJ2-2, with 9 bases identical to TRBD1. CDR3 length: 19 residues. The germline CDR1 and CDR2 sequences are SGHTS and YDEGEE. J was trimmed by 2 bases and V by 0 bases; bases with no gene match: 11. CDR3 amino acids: CASSLVGWLGQGNTGELFF. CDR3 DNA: TGTGCCAGCAGCTTGGTTGGGTGGTTGGGACAGGGTAACACCGGGGAGCTGTTTTTT.

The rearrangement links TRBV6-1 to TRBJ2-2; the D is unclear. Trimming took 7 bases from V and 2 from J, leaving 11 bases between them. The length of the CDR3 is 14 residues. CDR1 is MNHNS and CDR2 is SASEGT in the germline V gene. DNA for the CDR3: TGTGCCAGCACGCGAACAGTTAACACCGGGGAGCTGTTTTTT. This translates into CASTRTVNTGELFF.

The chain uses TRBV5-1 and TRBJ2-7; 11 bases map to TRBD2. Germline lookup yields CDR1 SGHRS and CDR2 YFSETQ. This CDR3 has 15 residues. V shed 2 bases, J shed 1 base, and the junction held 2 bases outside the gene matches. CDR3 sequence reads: CASSLVAGGSYEQYF. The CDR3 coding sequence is TGCGCCAGCAGCTTAGTAGCGGGAGGGTCCTACGAGCAGTACTTC.

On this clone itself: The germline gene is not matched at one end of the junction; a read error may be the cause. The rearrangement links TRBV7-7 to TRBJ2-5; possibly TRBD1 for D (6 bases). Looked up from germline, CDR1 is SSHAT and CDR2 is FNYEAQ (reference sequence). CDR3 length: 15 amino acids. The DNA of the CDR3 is TGTGCTAGCAGCTTACGGGATGGGGGCGGGGAGACCCAGTACTTC. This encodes CASSLRDGGGETQYF.

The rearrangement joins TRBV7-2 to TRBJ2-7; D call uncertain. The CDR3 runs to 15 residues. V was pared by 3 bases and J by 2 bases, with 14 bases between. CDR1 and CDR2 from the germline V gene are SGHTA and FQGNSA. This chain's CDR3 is CASSFDPGGTYEQYF. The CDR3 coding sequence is TGTGCCAGCAGCTTCGACCCGGGCGGAACCTACGAGCAGTACTTC.

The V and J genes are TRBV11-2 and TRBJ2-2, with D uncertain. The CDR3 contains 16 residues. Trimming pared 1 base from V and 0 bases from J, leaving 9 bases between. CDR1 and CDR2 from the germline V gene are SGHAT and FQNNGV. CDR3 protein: CASSLGLSANTGELFF. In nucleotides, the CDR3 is TGTGCCAGCAGCTTAGGGCTCTCCGCGAACACCGGGGAGCTGTTTTTT.

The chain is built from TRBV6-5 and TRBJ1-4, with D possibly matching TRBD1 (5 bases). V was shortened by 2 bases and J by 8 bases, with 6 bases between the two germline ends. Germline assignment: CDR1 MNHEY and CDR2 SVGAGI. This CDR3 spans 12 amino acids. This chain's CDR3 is CASSYRTEKLFF. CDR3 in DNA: TGTGCCAGCAGTTACCGGACAGAAAAACTGTTTTTT.

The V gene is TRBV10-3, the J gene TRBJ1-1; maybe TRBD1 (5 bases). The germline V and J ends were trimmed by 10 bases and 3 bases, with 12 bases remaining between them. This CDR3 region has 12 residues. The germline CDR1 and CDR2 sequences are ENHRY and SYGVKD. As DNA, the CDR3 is TGTGCCAGTGTGGACACGGACACTGAAGCTTTCTTT. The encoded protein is CASVDTDTEAFF.

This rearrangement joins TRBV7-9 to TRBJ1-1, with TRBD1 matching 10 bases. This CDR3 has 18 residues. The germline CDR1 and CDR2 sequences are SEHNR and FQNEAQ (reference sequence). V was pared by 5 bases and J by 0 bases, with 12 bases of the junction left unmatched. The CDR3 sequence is CASSPTGQGLNMNTEAFF. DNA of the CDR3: TGTGCCAGCAGCCCGACGGGACAGGGGCTTAACATGAACACTGAAGCTTTCTTT.

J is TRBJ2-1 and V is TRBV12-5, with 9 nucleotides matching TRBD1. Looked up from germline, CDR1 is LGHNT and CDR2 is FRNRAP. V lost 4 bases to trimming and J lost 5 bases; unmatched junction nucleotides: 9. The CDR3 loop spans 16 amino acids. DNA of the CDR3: TGTGCTAGTGGTTCCTCGGACAGGGGCACCCACAATGAGCAGTTCTTC. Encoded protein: CASGSSDRGTHNEQFF.